The T cell receptor beta chain under discussion was sequenced for a study of blood T cell repertoires in COVID-19. Study at large: Some COVID-19 samples were acute and others convalescent; all came from the United States, Italy and Spain. Sources were T cells, B-cell-depleted T cells, or PBMCs; the material itself was cDNA or gDNA.

The CDR3 consists of 14 residues. Germline values: CDR1 MDHEN, CDR2 SYDVKM. With 7 bases clipped from V and 4 bases from J, the junction kept 7 bases outside the gene matches. Original analysis: Nucleated cell number was recorded as an estimate derived from reference gene primer amplification. Using immunoSEQ multiplex PCR, the repertoire was profiled, and TCRdb retains in-frame clones only, with some absent. The D gene and trimming were derived from the DNA, and the V and J assignments and clone size from that table. The sample lists 35,000 to 55,000 clones, 75% to 90% occurring once. The receptor comes from a man between 60 and 70 years old with active COVID-19. The gene calls are TRBV28 and TRBJ2-7; the match to TRBD2 covers 10 bases. The sample consisted of peripheral blood. The CDR3, as DNA: TGTGCCAGCATCCCTAGCGGGAGTATGTACGAGCAGTACTTC. Translation gives CASIPSGSMYEQYF.